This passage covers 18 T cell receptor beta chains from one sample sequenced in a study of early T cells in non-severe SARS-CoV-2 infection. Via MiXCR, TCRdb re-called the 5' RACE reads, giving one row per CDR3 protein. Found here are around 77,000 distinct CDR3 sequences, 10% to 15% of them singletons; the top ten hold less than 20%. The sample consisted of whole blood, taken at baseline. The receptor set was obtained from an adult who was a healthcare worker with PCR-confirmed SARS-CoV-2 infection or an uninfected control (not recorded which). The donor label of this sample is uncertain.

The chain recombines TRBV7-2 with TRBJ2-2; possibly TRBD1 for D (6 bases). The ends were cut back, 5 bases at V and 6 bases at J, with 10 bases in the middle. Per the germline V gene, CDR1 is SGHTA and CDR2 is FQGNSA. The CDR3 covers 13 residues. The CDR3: CASSVGGPGELFF. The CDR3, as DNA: TGTGCCAGCAGCGTTGGGGGCCCCGGGGAGCTGTTTTTT.

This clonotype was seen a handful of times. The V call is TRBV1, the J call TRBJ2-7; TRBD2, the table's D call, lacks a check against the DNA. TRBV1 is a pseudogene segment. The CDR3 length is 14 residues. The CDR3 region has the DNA TGCACCACCCCGGTAGCGGGGGACACCTACGAGCAGTACTTC. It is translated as CTTPVAGDTYEQYF.

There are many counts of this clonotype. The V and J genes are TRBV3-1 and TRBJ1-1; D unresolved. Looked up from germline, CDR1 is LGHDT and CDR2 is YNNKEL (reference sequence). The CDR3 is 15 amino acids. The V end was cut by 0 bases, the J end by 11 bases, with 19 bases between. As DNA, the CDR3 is TGTGCCAGCAGCCAAGATCCGGTTAGTTACGGGCGTGCTTTCTTT. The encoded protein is CASSQDPVSYGRAFF.

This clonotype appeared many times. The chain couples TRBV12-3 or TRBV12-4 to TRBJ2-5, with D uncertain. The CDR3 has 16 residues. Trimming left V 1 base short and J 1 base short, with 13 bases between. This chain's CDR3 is CASSLGQANFQETQYF. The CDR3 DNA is TGTGCCAGCAGTTTAGGCCAGGCTAACTTCCAAGAGACCCAGTACTTC.

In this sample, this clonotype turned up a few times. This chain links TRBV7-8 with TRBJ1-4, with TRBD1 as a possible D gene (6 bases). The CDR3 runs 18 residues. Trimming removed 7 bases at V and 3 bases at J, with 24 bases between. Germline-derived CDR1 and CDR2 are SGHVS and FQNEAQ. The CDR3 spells CASTLRDTKPFPNEKLFF. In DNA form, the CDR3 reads TGTGCCAGCACCCTCCGGGACACCAAACCATTCCCTAATGAAAAACTGTTTTTT.

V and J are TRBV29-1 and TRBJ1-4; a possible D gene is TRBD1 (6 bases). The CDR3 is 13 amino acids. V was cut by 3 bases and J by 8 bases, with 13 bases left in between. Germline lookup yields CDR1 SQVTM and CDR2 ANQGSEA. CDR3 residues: CSVDRGVGEKLFF. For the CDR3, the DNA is TGCAGCGTTGACAGGGGAGTTGGCGAAAAACTGTTTTTT.

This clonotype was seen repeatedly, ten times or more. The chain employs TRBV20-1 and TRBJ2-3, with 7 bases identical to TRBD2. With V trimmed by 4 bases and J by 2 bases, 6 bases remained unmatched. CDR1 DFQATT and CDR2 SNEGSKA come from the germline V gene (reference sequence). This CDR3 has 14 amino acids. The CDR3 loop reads CSATGTTVTDTQYF. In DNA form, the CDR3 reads TGCAGTGCTACCGGGACTACCGTCACAGATACGCAGTATTTT.

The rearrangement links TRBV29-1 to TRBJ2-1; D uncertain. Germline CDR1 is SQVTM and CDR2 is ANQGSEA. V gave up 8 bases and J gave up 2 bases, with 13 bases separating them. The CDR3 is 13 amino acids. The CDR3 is CSIGGVAYNEQFF. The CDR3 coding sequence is TGCAGCATCGGTGGGGTCGCCTACAATGAGCAGTTCTTC.

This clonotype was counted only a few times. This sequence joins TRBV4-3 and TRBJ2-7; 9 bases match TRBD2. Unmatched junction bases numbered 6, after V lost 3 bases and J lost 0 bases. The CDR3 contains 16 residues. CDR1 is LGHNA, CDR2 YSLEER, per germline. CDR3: CASSQRASGVSYEQYF. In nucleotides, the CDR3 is TGCGCCAGCAGCCAGCGTGCTAGCGGGGTCTCCTACGAGCAGTACTTC.

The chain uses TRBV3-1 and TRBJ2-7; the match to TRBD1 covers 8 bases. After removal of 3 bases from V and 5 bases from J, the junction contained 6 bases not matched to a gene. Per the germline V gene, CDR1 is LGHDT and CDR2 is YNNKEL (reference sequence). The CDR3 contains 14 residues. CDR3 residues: CASSHWDRSHEQYF. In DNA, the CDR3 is TGTGCCAGCAGCCACTGGGACAGGTCCCACGAGCAGTACTTC.

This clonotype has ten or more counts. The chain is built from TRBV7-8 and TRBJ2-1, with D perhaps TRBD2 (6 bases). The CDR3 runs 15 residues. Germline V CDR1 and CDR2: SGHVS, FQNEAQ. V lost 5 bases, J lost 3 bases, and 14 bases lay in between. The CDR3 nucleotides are TGTGCCAGCAGCCGCCGGGACTCGAACTACAATGAGCAGTTCTTC. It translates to CASSRRDSNYNEQFF.

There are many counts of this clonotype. The CDR3 DNA is TGTGCCAGCAGCATCGGACGGTTCTATGGCTACACCTTC. This codes for CASSIGRFYGYTF. V usage is TRBV12-3 or TRBV12-4 and J usage is TRBJ1-2, with unresolved D. V lost 6 bases to trimming and J lost 4 bases, with 12 bases between them. The CDR3 sequence is 13 residues long.

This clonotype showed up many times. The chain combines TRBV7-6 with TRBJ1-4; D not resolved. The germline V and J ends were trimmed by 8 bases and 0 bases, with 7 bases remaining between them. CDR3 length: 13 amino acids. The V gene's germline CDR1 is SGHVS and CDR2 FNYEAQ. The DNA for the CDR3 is TGTGCCAGCGCCGGAGCAACTAATGAAAAACTGTTTTTT. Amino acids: CASAGATNEKLFF.

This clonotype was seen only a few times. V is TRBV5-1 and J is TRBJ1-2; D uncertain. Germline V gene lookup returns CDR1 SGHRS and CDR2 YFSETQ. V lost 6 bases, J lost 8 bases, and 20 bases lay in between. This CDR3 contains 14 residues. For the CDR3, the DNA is TGCGCCAGCAAGCGCCCCGAAGGCCCGCGGGGCTACACCTTC. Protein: CASKRPEGPRGYTF.

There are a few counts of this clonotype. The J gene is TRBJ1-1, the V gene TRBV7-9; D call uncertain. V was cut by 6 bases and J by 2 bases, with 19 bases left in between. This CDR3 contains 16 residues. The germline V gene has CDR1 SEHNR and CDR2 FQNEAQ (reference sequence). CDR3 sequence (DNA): TGTGCCAGCAGTTTTCTATCCTGGAGTAGAAACACTGAAGCTTTCTTT. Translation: CASSFLSWSRNTEAFF.

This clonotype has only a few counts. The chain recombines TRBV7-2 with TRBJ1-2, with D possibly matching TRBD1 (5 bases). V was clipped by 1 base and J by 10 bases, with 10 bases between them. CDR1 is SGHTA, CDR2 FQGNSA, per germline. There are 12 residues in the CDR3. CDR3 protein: CASSLVGVDYTF. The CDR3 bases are TGTGCCAGCAGCTTAGTGGGGGTCGACTACACCTTC.

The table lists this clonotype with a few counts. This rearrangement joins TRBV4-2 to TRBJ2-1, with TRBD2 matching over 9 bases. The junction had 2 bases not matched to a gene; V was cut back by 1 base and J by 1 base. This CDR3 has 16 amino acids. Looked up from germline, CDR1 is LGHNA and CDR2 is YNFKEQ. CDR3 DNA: TGTGCCAGCAGCCAAGCCACTAGCGGGTCCTACAATGAGCAGTTCTTC. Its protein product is CASSQATSGSYNEQFF.

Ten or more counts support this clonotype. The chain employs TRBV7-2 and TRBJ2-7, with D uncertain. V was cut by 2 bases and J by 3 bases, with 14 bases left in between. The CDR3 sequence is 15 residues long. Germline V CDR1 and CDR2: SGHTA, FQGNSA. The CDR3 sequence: CASSLSSGGFYEQYF. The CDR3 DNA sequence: TGTGCCAGCAGCTTATCGTCAGGCGGATTCTACGAGCAGTACTTC.